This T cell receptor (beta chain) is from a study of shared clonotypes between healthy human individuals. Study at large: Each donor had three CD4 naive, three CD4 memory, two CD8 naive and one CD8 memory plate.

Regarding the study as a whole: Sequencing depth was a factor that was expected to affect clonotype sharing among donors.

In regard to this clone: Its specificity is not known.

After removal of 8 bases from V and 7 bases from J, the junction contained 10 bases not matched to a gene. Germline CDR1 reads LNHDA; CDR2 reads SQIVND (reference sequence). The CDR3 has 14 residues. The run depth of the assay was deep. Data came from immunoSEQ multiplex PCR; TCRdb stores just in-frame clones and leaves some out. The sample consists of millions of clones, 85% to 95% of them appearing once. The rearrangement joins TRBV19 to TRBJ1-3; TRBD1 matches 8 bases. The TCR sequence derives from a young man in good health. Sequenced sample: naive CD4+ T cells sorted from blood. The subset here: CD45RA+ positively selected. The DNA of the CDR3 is TGTGCCAGTCGCCCGACAGGGGTTGGGAACACCATATATTTT. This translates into CASRPTGVGNTIYF.